The text below deals with one T cell receptor beta chain. The data derive from a study of blood T cell repertoires in COVID-19. Study background: Acute and convalescent COVID-19 specimens originated in the United States, Italy and Spain. T cells, B-cell-depleted T cells, or PBMCs provided the cDNA or gDNA that served as material.

The data were produced by immunoSEQ multiplex PCR, yet TCRdb's version contains in-frame clones alone and is incomplete. This table holds about 110,000 clones, 76% found once. Germline V gene data show CDR1 as SGHRS and CDR2 as YFSETQ. This CDR3 comprises 20 residues. The junction had 18 bases not matched to a gene; V was cut back by 5 bases and J by 1 base. Sequenced sample: peripheral blood. The receptor was isolated from a woman aged 80 or older with acute or convalescent COVID-19. The chain has TRBV5-1 and TRBJ1-2; the match to TRBD1 covers 12 bases. In nucleotides, the CDR3 is TGCGCCAGCAGACAAGCCCCCGGGACAGGGGGCGCTGGGGGTAACTATGGCTACACCTTC. The encoded protein is CASRQAPGTGGAGGNYGYTF. Full variable domain (outside the CDR3, taken from reference TRBV5-1 and TRBJ1-2): KAGVTQTPRYLIKTRGQQVTLSCSPISGHRSVSWYQQTPGQGLQFLFEYFSETQRNKGNFPGRFSGRQFSNSRSEMNVSTLELGDSALYLCASRQAPGTGGAGGNYGYTFGSGTRLTVV.